This T cell receptor (beta chain) was retrieved from a study of shared clonotypes between healthy human individuals. Study-wide context: Per-donor plates numbered three CD4 naive, three CD4 memory, two CD8 naive and one CD8 memory.

A deep-level run was used for the assay. Original data processing: ImmunoSEQ only sent back junction sequences with no quality scores, so filtering was done differently. Measured with immunoSEQ multiplex PCR; TCRdb has only the in-frame clones, and not every one. V and J calls and clone size follow that table, whereas D and trimming were derived from the DNA. The repertoire holds more than 600,000 clones, roughly nine tenths seen once, with 24% in the top ten. The naive CD8 population came from CD45RO-negative cells selected for CCR7, without terminally differentiated effector memory CD45RA+ cells. The sequence came from a young man in good health. The specimen sequenced was naive CD8+ T cells sorted from blood.

The CDR3 reads CASSPGRSGSLTDTQYF. The CDR3 DNA is TGTGCCAGCAGCCCCGGGCGGAGCGGGAGTTTGACAGATACGCAGTATTTT. The rearrangement joins TRBV11-2 to TRBJ2-3; 8 bases are shared with TRBD2. The CDR3 covers 17 residues. Looked up from germline, CDR1 is SGHAT and CDR2 is FQNNGV. Trimming cost V 5 bases and J 3 bases; bases outside gene matches: 13.